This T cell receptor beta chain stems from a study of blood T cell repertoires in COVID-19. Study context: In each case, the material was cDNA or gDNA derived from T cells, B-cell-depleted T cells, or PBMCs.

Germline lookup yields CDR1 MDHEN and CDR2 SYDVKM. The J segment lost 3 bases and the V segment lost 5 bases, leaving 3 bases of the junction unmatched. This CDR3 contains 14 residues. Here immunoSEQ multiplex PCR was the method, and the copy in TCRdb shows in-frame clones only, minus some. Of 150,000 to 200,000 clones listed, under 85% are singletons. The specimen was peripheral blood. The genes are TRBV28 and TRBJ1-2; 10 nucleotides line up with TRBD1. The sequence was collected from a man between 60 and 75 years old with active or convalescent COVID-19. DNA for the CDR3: TGTGCCAGCAGTCTCGGGACAGGGGACTATGGCTACACCTTC. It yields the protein CASSLGTGDYGYTF.